The 18 T cell receptor beta chains listed next were all sequenced from one sample in a study of sequential checkpoint blockade in melanoma. Treatment here: randomized to nivolumab then ipilimumab (arm A) or the reverse (arm B). TCRdb's copy holds only in-frame clones and misses some; the assay was immunoSEQ multiplex PCR. The sample consists of more than 5,500 clones, roughly a fifth of them appearing once. Sequenced material: tumor tissue (inferred from file names), taken from a patient given nivolumab and ipilimumab in sequence. Every receptor here comes from a human donor with melanoma.

V gene TRBV29-1 combines with J gene TRBJ1-2, with 7 bases that match TRBD1. J gave up 4 bases and V 1 base, and 6 bases lay outside the gene matches. The CDR3 covers 14 residues. Germline values: CDR1 SQVTM, CDR2 ANQGSEA. CDR3 nucleotide sequence: TGCAGCGTTGAAGGCCCAGGGGGTCTCTATGGCTACACCTTC. The encoded protein is CSVEGPGGLYGYTF.

The V call is TRBV5-1, the J call TRBJ1-1; TRBD1 agrees at 8 bases. The CDR3 totals 19 residues. The J segment lost 5 bases and the V segment lost 2 bases, leaving 20 bases of the junction unmatched. The germline V gene has CDR1 SGHRS and CDR2 YFSETQ. The CDR3 here is CASSLHLGTGGEWGTEAFF. For the CDR3, the DNA is TGCGCCAGCAGCTTACACTTAGGGACAGGCGGCGAGTGGGGGACTGAAGCTTTCTTT.

The genes are TRBV9 and TRBJ2-5; no firm D call. The CDR3 has 14 residues. Germline CDR1 and CDR2: SGDLS and YYNGEE. V was pared by 3 bases and J by 7 bases, with 16 bases between. CDR3 coding DNA: TGTGCCAGCAGCGGAGACATAGCAGGCGGGACCCAGTACTTC. Translation gives CASSGDIAGGTQYF.

The genes are TRBV4-1 and TRBJ1-2, with unresolved D. This CDR3 region has 15 residues. V gave up 1 base and J gave up 6 bases, with 15 bases separating them. The germline gives CDR1 MGHRA, CDR2 YSYEKL. This chain's CDR3 is CASSQVNGGRDGYTF. In nucleotides, the CDR3 is TGCGCCAGCAGCCAAGTTAATGGAGGTCGTGATGGCTACACCTTC.

This clone is categorized as medium-sized. The rearrangement uses TRBV11-3 and TRBJ2-1; 8 nucleotides align to TRBD2. The CDR3 has 15 residues. The V segment lost 5 bases and the J segment 7 bases; nucleotides outside the gene matches: 10. In germline, CDR1 is SGHNT, CDR2 YENEEA. In DNA, the CDR3 is TGTGCCAGCAGCCCGTACAGCGGGAGAAGGAATGAGCAGTTCTTC. It codes for CASSPYSGRRNEQFF. Drawing the rest from reference TRBV11-3 and TRBJ2-1, the complete variable domain is EAGVVQSPRYKIIEKKQPVAFWCNPISGHNTLYWYLQNLGQGPELLIRYENEEAVDDSQLPKDRFSAERLKGVDSTLKIQPAELGDSAVYLCASSPYSGRRNEQFFGPGTRLTVL.

V gene TRBV5-1 combines with J gene TRBJ1-2; D ambiguous. Germline values: CDR1 SGHRS, CDR2 YFSETQ. This CDR3 has 15 residues. Trimming removed 4 bases at V and 6 bases at J, with 19 bases between. The CDR3 loop is CASSPPGGRMDGYTF. In DNA form, the CDR3 reads TGCGCCAGCAGCCCCCCAGGCGGCAGGATGGATGGCTACACCTTC.

In this sample, this clone turned up a few times. This rearrangement joins TRBV6-8 to TRBJ1-5, with TRBD1 identical over 8 bases. CDR1 MNHGY and CDR2 SAAAGT come from the germline V gene. The CDR3 is 15 residues long. J was trimmed by 4 bases and V by 2 bases; bases with no gene match: 4. The CDR3 spells CASSYGTGRNQPQHF. Here the CDR3 DNA reads TGTGCCAGCAGTTACGGGACAGGTCGGAATCAGCCCCAGCATTTT.

This clone came up a few times. The gene calls are TRBV7-2 and TRBJ2-1, with 9 positions matching TRBD2. The CDR3 is made up of 16 amino acids. The junction had 10 bases not matched to a gene; V was cut back by 4 bases and J by 6 bases. Germline CDR1 and CDR2: SGHTA and FQGNSA. As DNA, the CDR3 is TGTGCCAGCAGCTCTGGGCGGGAGGGCCCCCTCAATGAGCAGTTCTTC. Amino acids: CASSSGREGPLNEQFF.

This clone came up a few times. V gene TRBV18 combines with J gene TRBJ2-3, with D possibly being TRBD1 (6 bases). Germline values: CDR1 KGHSH, CDR2 LQKENI. CDR3 length: 14 residues. With 1 base removed from V and 2 bases from J, the gap between germline ends came to 7 bases. For the CDR3, the DNA is TGTGCCAGCTCACCACGACAGGCCACAGATACGCAGTATTTT. Protein: CASSPRQATDTQYF.

This clone rates as large. This chain joins TRBV11-3 and TRBJ2-5; maybe TRBD1 (6 bases). V was pared by 5 bases and J by 3 bases, with 13 bases between. Germline values: CDR1 SGHNT, CDR2 YENEEA. CDR3 length: 14 residues. The DNA for the CDR3 is TGTGCCAGCAGCCGAGCCACAGGGAAAGAGACCCAGTACTTC. Protein: CASSRATGKETQYF.

This clone was picked up a small number of times. The chain carries TRBV28 and TRBJ2-1; perhaps TRBD1 as D (6 bases). CDR3 size: 14 residues. Germline V gene sequence: CDR1 MDHEN, CDR2 SYDVKM. V lost 8 bases to trimming and J lost 0 bases, with 11 bases between them. The CDR3 nucleotides are TGTGCCAGCCACAGGGTGAGCTCCTACAATGAGCAGTTCTTC. It encodes CASHRVSSYNEQFF. Full variable domain (remainder filled in from reference TRBV28 and TRBJ2-1): DVKVTQSSRYLVKRTGEKVFLECVQDMDHENMFWYRQDPGLGLRLIYFSYDVKMKEKGDIPEGYSVSREKKERFSLILESASTNQTSMYLCASHRVSSYNEQFFGPGTRLTVL.

This clone is medium-sized. The chain employs TRBV6-8 and TRBJ2-5; 7 bases map to TRBD2. With 8 bases clipped from V and 1 base from J, the junction kept 10 bases outside the gene matches. CDR1 and CDR2 from the germline V gene are MNHGY and SAAAGT. The CDR3 consists of 15 residues. CDR3 residues: CASAPGEGPQETQYF. The CDR3 DNA is TGTGCCAGCGCTCCGGGGGAGGGGCCCCAAGAGACCCAGTACTTC.

This clone was detected only a few times. The rearrangement uses TRBV18 and TRBJ1-1; TRBD1 is a possible D gene (5 bases). The V end was cut by 3 bases, the J end by 5 bases, with 10 bases between. There are 13 residues in the CDR3. Germline assignment: CDR1 KGHSH and CDR2 LQKENI. The DNA for the CDR3 is TGTGCCAGCTCACCGGGGGAAAGGACTGAAGCTTTCTTT. Protein: CASSPGERTEAFF.

By its share, this clone is medium-sized. The chain links TRBV18 to TRBJ2-7; 8 bases map to TRBD1. The germline CDR1 and CDR2 sequences are KGHSH and LQKENI. J lost 5 bases, V lost 6 bases, and 6 bases had no gene match. The CDR3 has 13 amino acids. The CDR3 loop is CASSGQGRNEQYF. CDR3 DNA: TGTGCCAGCTCCGGACAGGGAAGAAACGAGCAGTACTTC.

The V gene is TRBV25-1, the J gene TRBJ1-2; TRBD1 is a possible D gene (6 bases). V was shortened by 6 bases and J by 6 bases, with 20 bases between the two germline ends. This CDR3 contains 15 residues. Germline values: CDR1 MGHDK, CDR2 SYGVNS. CDR3 coding DNA: TGTGCCAGCAGCATACAGGGTTTTCCCTCTAATGGCTACACCTTC. This sequence encodes CASSIQGFPSNGYTF.

In its sample, this clone ranks as medium-sized. J is TRBJ2-1 and V is TRBV19, with 12 bases fitting TRBD2. CDR1 is LNHDA, CDR2 SQIVND, per germline (reference sequence). CDR3 length: 15 amino acids. V shed 3 bases, J shed 6 bases, and the junction held 3 bases outside the gene matches. Here the CDR3 reads CASSMTSGSLNEQFF. The CDR3 nucleotides read TGTGCCAGTAGTATGACTAGCGGGAGTCTCAATGAGCAGTTCTTC.

The sample holds a few counts of this clone. The gene calls are TRBV15 and TRBJ1-5; D remains ambiguous. The germline gives CDR1 LNHNV, CDR2 YYDKDF (reference sequence). The CDR3 consists of 15 residues. Trimming removed 1 base from V and 6 bases from J, with 13 bases in between. DNA for the CDR3: TGTGCCACCAGCAGAGGGGTTGAGTGGGGTCAGCCCCAGCATTTT. Translating gives CATSRGVEWGQPQHF.

This clone was counted between two and nine times. The chain couples TRBV6-8 to TRBJ1-2; D call uncertain. Between the trimmed V and J ends, which lost 10 bases and 2 bases, there was a span of 17 bases. Germline lookup yields CDR1 MNHGY and CDR2 SAAAGT. The length of the CDR3 is 14 residues. This chain's CDR3 is CATFETSVNYGYTF. CDR3 nucleotide sequence: TGTGCCACCTTCGAGACTAGCGTAAACTATGGCTACACCTTC.